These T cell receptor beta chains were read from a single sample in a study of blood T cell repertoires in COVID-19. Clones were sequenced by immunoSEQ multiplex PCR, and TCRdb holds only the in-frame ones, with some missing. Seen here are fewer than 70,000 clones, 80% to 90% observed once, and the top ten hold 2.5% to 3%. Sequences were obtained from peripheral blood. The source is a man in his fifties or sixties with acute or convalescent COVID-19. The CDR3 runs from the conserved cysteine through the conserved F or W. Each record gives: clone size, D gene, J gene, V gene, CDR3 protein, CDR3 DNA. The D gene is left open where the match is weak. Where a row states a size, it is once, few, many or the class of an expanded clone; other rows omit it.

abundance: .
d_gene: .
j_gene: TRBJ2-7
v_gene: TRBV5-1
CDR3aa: CASSLGRNTGFQVYEQYF
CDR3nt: TGCGCCAGCAGCTTGGGGCGAAATACAGGGTTCCAAGTCTACGAGCAGTACTTC

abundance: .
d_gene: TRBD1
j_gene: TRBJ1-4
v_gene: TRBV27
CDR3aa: CASSPDRGATNEKLFF
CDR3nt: TGTGCCAGCAGTCCGGACAGGGGGGCAACTAATGAAAAACTGTTTTTT

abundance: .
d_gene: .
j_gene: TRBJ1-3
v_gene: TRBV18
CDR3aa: CASSPQTLPSSGNTIYF
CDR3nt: TGTGCCAGCTCACCTCAGACATTACCGAGCTCTGGAAACACCATATATTTT

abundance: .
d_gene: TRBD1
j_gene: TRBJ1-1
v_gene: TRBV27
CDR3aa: CASSAPGTGLHEAFF
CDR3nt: TGTGCCAGCAGTGCTCCCGGGACAGGGTTACATGAAGCTTTCTTT

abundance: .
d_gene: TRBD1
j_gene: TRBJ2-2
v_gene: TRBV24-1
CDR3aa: CATSDLAGGIGGELFF
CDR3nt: TGTGCCACCAGTGATTTGGCAGGGGGCATTGGCGGGGAGCTGTTTTTT

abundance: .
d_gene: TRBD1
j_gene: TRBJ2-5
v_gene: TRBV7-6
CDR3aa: CASSGTGGPWETQYF
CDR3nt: TGTGCCAGCAGCGGGACAGGGGGCCCATGGGAGACCCAGTACTTC

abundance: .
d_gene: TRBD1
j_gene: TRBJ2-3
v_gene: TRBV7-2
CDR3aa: CASSLRDRGPDTQYF
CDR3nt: TGTGCCAGCAGCTTACGGGACAGGGGGCCAGATACGCAGTATTTT

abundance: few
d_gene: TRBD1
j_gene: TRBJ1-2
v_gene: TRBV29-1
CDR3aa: CSVETGGFGYTF
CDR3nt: TGCAGCGTTGAAACAGGGGGCTTTGGCTACACCTTC

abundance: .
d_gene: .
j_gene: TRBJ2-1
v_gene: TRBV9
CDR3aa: CASSVGWGAAYNEQFF
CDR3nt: TGTGCCAGCAGCGTAGGTTGGGGCGCGGCCTACAATGAGCAGTTCTTC

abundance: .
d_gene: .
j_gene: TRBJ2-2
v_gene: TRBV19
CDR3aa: CASVGTNHTGELFF
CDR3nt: TGTGCCAGTGTCGGGACAAATCACACCGGGGAGCTGTTTTTT

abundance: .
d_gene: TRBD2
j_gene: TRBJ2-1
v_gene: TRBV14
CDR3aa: CASSHLSGRANRYNEQFF
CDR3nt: TGTGCCAGCAGCCACCTCAGCGGGAGGGCCAATCGCTACAATGAGCAGTTCTTC

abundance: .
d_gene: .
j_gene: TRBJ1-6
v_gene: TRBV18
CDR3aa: CASSFDPRDSPLHF
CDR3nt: TGTGCCAGCTCATTCGACCCGAGGGATTCACCCCTCCACTTT

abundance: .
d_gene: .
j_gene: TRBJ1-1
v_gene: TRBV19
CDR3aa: CASSILTGNTEAFF
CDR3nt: TGTGCCAGTAGTATCCTGACAGGGAACACTGAAGCTTTCTTT

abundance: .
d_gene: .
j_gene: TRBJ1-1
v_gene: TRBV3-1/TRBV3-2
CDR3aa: CASSHPGLTEAFF
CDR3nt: TGTGCCAGCAGCCATCCCGGACTCACTGAAGCTTTCTTT

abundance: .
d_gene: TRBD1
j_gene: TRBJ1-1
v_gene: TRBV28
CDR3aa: CASSLSGGTEAFF
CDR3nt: TGTGCCAGCAGTTTATCAGGGGGCACTGAAGCTTTCTTT

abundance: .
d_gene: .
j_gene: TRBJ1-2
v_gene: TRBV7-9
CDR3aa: CASSHSGVNYGYTF
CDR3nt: TGTGCCAGCAGCCACTCGGGGGTTAACTATGGCTACACCTTC

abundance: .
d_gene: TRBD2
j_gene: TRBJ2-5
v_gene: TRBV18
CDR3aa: CASSLGVAGAETQYF
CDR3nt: TGTGCCAGCTCACTCGGGGTAGCGGGAGCAGAGACCCAGTACTTC

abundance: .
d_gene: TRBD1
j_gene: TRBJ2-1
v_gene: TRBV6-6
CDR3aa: CASKGTGGLTEQFF
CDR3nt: TGTGCCAGCAAGGGGACAGGGGGTCTGACTGAGCAGTTCTTC

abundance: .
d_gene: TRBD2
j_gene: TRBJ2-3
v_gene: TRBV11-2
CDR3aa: CASQRLAGTDTQYF
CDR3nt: TGTGCCAGCCAAAGACTAGCGGGCACAGATACGCAGTATTTT

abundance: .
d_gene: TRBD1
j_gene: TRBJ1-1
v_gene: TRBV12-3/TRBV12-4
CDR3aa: CASVQGAYTEAFF
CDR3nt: TGTGCCAGCGTTCAGGGGGCGTACACTGAAGCTTTCTTT

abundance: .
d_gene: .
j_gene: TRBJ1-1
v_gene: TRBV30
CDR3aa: CAFRPINRVGTEAFF
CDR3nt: TGTGCCTTCCGACCGATAAACAGGGTGGGAACTGAAGCTTTCTTT

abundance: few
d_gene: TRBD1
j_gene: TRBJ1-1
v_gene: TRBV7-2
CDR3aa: CASSLTGEGFIPKAFF
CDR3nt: TGTGCCAGCAGCTTGACAGGGGAGGGTTTTATTCCGAAAGCTTTCTTT

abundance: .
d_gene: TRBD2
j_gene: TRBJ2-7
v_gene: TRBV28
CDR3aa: CASSAPGLASYEQYF
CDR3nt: TGTGCCAGCAGTGCCCCGGGACTAGCGAGCTACGAGCAGTACTTC

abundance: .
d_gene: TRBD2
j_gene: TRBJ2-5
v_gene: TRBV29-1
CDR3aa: CSVARPAGGRETQYF
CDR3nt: TGCAGCGTTGCCCGTCCAGCGGGAGGGAGGGAGACCCAGTACTTC

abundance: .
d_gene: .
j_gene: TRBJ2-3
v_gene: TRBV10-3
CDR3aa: CAIGGRGKGTDTQYF
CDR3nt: TGTGCCATCGGGGGGAGGGGGAAAGGCACAGATACGCAGTATTTT

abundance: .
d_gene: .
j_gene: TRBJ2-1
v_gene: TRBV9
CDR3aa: CASSVGNSQYNEQFF
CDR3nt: TGTGCCAGCAGCGTAGGAAACAGTCAATACAATGAGCAGTTCTTC

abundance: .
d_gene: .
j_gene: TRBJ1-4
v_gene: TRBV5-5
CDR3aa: CASSLGSGRDEKLFF
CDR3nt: TGTGCCAGCAGCTTGGGATCAGGGAGGGACGAAAAACTGTTTTTT

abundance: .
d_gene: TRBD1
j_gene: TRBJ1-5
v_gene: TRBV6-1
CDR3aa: CASSFGQGKYQPQHF
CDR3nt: TGTGCCAGCAGTTTCGGACAGGGGAAATATCAGCCCCAGCATTTT

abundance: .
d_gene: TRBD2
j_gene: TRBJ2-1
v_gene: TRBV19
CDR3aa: CASSVAGGLYNEQFF
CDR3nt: TGTGCCAGTAGTGTAGCGGGAGGCTTGTACAATGAGCAGTTCTTC

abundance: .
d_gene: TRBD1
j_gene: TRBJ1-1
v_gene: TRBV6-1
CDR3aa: CASSGVGQALNTEAFF
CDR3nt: TGTGCCAGCAGTGGGGTGGGACAGGCGTTGAACACTGAAGCTTTCTTT

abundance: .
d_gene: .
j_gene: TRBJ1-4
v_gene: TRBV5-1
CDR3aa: CASSPTVYNEKLFF
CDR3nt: TGCGCCAGCAGCCCGACAGTTTATAATGAAAAACTGTTTTTT

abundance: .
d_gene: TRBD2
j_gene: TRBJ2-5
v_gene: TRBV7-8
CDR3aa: CASSLVLTFGTSDETQYF
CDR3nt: TGTGCCAGCAGCTTAGTCTTGACCTTCGGGACTAGCGATGAGACCCAGTACTTC

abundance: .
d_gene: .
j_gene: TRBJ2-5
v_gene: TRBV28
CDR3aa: CASSSPEGALQETQYF
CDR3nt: TGTGCCAGCAGTTCCCCCGAAGGGGCGCTACAAGAGACCCAGTACTTC

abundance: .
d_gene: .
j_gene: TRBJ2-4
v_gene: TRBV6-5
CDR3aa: CASRTPRENIQYF
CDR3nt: TGTGCCAGCAGAACCCCTAGAGAAAACATTCAGTACTTC

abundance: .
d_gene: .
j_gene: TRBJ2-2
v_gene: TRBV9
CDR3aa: CASSVGGVGGTGELFF
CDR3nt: TGTGCCAGCAGCGTAGGGGGAGTAGGCGGCACCGGGGAGCTGTTTTTT

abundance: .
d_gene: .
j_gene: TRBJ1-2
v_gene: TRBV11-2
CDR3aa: CASSSGRGVSNYGYTF
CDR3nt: TGTGCCAGCAGCTCCGGGAGGGGGGTTTCTAACTATGGCTACACCTTC

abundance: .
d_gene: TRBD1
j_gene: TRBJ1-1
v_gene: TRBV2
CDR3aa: CASSTGQGRAFF
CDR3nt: TGTGCCAGCAGCACGGGACAGGGGCGGGCTTTCTTT

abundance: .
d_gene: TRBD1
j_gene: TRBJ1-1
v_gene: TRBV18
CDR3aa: CASSPTGDDTEAFF
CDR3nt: TGTGCCAGCTCACCGACAGGGGATGACACTGAAGCTTTCTTT

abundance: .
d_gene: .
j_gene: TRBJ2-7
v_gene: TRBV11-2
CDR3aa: CASSQDPRELYEQYF
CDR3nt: TGTGCCAGCAGCCAAGACCCCCGGGAATTGTACGAGCAGTACTTC

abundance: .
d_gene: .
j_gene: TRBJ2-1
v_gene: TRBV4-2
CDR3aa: CASSQEKLLAEQFF
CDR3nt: TGTGCCAGCAGCCAAGAGAAACTACTGGCTGAGCAGTTCTTC

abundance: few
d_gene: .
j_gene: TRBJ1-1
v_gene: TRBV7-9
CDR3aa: CASSFVMGGNTEAFF
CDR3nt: TGTGCCAGCAGCTTCGTAATGGGGGGGAACACTGAAGCTTTCTTT

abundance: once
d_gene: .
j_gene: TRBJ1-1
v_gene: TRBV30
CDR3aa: CAWEQGTTEAFF
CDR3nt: TGTGCCTGGGAGCAGGGGACCACTGAAGCTTTCTTT

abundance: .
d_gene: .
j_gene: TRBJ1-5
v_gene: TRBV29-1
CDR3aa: CSVADGLLGNQPQHF
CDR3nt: TGCAGCGTTGCAGACGGTCTTTTGGGCAATCAGCCCCAGCATTTT

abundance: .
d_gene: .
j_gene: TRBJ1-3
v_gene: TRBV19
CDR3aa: CASSASIGSGNTIYF
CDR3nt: TGTGCCAGTAGTGCCTCTATCGGCTCTGGAAACACCATATATTTT

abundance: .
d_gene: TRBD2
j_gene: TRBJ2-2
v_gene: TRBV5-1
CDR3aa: CASSFGGVDTGELFF
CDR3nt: TGCGCCAGCAGCTTTGGGGGGGTTGACACCGGGGAGCTGTTTTTT

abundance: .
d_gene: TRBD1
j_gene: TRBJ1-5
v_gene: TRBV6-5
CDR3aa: CASSLDRSWPQHF
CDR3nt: TGTGCCAGCAGTTTGGACAGGTCTTGGCCCCAGCATTTT

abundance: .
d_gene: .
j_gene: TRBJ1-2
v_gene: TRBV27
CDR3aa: CASSLSAQGYLGYTF
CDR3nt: TGTGCCAGCAGTTTATCTGCGCAGGGGTATCTTGGCTACACCTTC

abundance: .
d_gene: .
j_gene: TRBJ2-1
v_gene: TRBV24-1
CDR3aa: CATSDLRGRYNEQFF
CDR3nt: TGTGCCACCAGTGATTTGAGAGGGAGGTACAATGAGCAGTTCTTC

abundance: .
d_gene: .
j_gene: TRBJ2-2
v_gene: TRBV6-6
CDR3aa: CASRQTGTNTGELFF
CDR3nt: TGTGCCAGCAGGCAGACAGGAACTAACACCGGGGAGCTGTTTTTT

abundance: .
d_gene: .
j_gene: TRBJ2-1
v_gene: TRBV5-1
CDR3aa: CASQGGGLGNEQFF
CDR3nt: TGCGCCAGTCAAGGAGGTGGCCTGGGCAATGAGCAGTTCTTC

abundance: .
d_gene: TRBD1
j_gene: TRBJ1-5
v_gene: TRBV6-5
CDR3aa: CASSPDRAHHQPQHF
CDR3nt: TGTGCCAGCAGTCCGGACAGGGCCCATCATCAGCCCCAGCATTTT

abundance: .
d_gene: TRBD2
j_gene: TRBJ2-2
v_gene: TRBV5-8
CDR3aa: CASRPRGGTGELFF
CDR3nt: TGTGCCAGCAGACCCCGGGGGGGCACCGGGGAGCTGTTTTTT

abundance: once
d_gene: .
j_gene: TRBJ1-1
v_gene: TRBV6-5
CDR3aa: CASSYSDSIPNTEAFF
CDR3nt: TGTGCCAGCAGTTACTCTGACAGTATACCGAACACTGAAGCTTTCTTT

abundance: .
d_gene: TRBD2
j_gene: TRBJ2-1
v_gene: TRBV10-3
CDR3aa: CAISEPLLAGGPEQFF
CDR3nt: TGTGCCATCAGTGAGCCCTTACTAGCGGGAGGGCCCGAGCAGTTCTTC